This T cell receptor (beta chain) was sequenced in a study of blood T cell repertoires in COVID-19. The method was immunoSEQ multiplex PCR; TCRdb's version includes in-frame clones alone and lacks a portion of them. The sample holds approximately 90,000 clones; approximately 86% are singletons and the top ten take approximately 6.8%. This clone was recorded once. V lost 5 bases to trimming and J lost 3 bases, with 10 bases between them. Germline assignment: CDR1 LNHDA and CDR2 SQIVND (reference sequence). CDR3 length: 13 amino acids. This chain joins TRBV19 and TRBJ1-2; tentative D call: TRBD1 (5 bases). The source of this sequence is a man between 60 and 75 years old with acute or convalescent COVID-19. The sequencing input was peripheral blood. The CDR3 protein is CASSQDSYYGYTF. CDR3 nucleotide sequence: TGTGCCAGTAGTCAAGACAGCTACTATGGCTACACCTTC.